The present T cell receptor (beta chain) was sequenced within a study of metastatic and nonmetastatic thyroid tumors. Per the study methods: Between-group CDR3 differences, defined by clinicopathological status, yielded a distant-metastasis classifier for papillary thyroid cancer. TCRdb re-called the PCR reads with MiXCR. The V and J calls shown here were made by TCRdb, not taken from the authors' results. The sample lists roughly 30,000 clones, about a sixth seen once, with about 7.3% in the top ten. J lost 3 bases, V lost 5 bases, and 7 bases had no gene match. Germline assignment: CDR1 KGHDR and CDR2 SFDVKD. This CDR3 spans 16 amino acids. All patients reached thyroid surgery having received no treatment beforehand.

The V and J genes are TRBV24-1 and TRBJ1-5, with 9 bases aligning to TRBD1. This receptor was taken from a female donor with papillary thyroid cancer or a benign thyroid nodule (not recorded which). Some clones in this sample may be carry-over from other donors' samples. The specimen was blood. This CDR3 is CATSATGTGNNQPQHF. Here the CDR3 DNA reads TGTGCCACCAGTGCCACCGGGACAGGGAACAATCAGCCCCAGCATTTT.